The 21 T cell receptor beta chains presented below share a single source sample, sequenced in a study of control samples from healthy donors and cancer patients. The assay was immunoSEQ multiplex PCR, and TCRdb's table has in-frame clones only and misses some. The sample yields about 160,000 clones, over 90% seen once. Sequencing was done on a sample of blood. These receptors were obtained from a woman aged 25 to 39 in good health.

The chain couples TRBV6-5 to TRBJ2-7; 7 bases match TRBD1. The germline CDR1 and CDR2 sequences are MNHEY and SVGAGI. CDR3 size: 16 residues. J lost 0 bases, V lost 1 base, and 6 bases had no gene match. The CDR3 reads CASSYYWTGNSYEQYF. The CDR3 DNA reads as TGTGCCAGCAGTTACTACTGGACAGGCAACTCCTACGAGCAGTACTTC.

CDR3 sequence reads: CAISEGNQPQHF. In DNA, the CDR3 is TGTGCCATCAGTGAAGGCAATCAGCCCCAGCATTTT. The rearrangement links TRBV10-3 to TRBJ1-5; unclear D gene. V lost 3 bases and J lost 2, with 2 bases in between. The CDR3 is made up of 12 amino acids. Germline V gene lookup returns CDR1 ENHRY and CDR2 SYGVKD.

The chain joins TRBV6-1 to TRBJ1-5; TRBD1 might be the D (6 bases). CDR3 length: 16 residues. The V and J ends lost 1 base and 0 bases respectively, with 10 bases between them. Looked up from germline, CDR1 is MNHNS and CDR2 is SASEGT. The CDR3 region has the DNA TGTGCCAGCAGTGAAGGGACAGTTTATAGCAATCAGCCCCAGCATTTT. It specifies CASSEGTVYSNQPQHF.

Only one count was recorded for this clone. The chain recombines TRBV27 with TRBJ2-1; 7 bases agree with TRBD1. The V gene's germline CDR1 is MNHEY and CDR2 SMNVEV (reference sequence). Losses at the gene ends were 10 bases for V and 6 bases for J; bases not matched to a gene: 15. The CDR3 totals 15 residues. CDR3 in DNA: TGTGCCACCCAGCCCCGGGACAGCGGCCCCAATGAGCAGTTCTTC. Translated: CATQPRDSGPNEQFF.

V gene TRBV9 combines with J gene TRBJ1-6, with D unclear. Between the trimmed V and J ends, which lost 0 bases and 8 bases, there was a span of 9 bases. This CDR3 spans 14 amino acids. The germline V gene has CDR1 SGDLS and CDR2 YYNGEE. DNA of the CDR3: TGTGCCAGCAGCGTAGCCACAGACGATTCACCCCTCCACTTT. This translates into CASSVATDDSPLHF.

The rearrangement links TRBV3-1 (or the pseudogene TRBV3-2) to TRBJ2-7; 7 bases map to TRBD2. The length of the CDR3 is 15 residues. The germline V gene has CDR1 LGHDT and CDR2 YNNKEL (reference sequence). V lost 0 bases, J lost 2 bases, and 4 bases stayed unmatched. The CDR3 DNA is TGTGCCAGCAGCCAAGAACTAGCGAACCCCTACGAGCAGTACTTC. Amino acids: CASSQELANPYEQYF.

The V call is TRBV19, the J call TRBJ1-1; no clear D. The CDR3 is 12 residues long. Trimming took 6 bases from V and 1 from J, leaving 6 bases between them. CDR1 and CDR2 from the germline V gene are LNHDA and SQIVND (reference sequence). The CDR3 sequence: CASSGRNTEAFF. For the CDR3, the DNA is TGTGCCAGTAGCGGCAGGAACACTGAAGCTTTCTTT. The variable domain in full, completed from reference TRBV19 and TRBJ1-1, reads DGGITQSPKYLFRKEGQNVTLSCEQNLNHDAMYWYRQDPGQGLRLIYYSQIVNDFQKGDIAEGYSVSREKKESFPLTVTSAQKNPTAFYLCASSGRNTEAFFGQGTRLTVV.

The chain uses TRBV2 and TRBJ2-1; maybe TRBD2 (7 bases). CDR1 is SNHLY, CDR2 FYNNEI, per germline. Trimming removed 6 bases at V and 2 bases at J, with 17 bases between. The CDR3 runs 16 residues. CDR3 sequence (DNA): TGTGCCAGCAGCCAGAGGGGGGGATTCGCCTACAATGAGCAGTTCTTC. Translated, it gives CASSQRGGFAYNEQFF.

The chain is built from TRBV11-2 and TRBJ2-3, with TRBD2 matching over 10 bases. CDR3 length: 14 residues. V lost 1 base and J lost 6; bases outside the gene matches: 1. The germline gives CDR1 SGHAT, CDR2 FQNNGV. The CDR3 coding sequence is TGTGCCAGCAGCTTAGGGACTAGCGGCGATACGCAGTATTTT. Translated, it gives CASSLGTSGDTQYF.

This CDR3 is CASSPRGVLAKNIQYF. The CDR3 DNA reads TGTGCCAGCAGCCCCCGAGGGGTCTTGGCCAAAAACATTCAGTACTTC. V is TRBV5-6 and J is TRBJ2-4; D tentatively reads TRBD1 or TRBD2 (5 bases each). V was clipped by 4 bases and J by 1 base, with 15 bases between them. The CDR3 spans 16 residues. Per germline, CDR1 SGHDT and CDR2 YYEEEE.

The genes are TRBV25-1 and TRBJ1-2; a weak D match, TRBD1 (5 bases). V was trimmed by 8 bases and J by 5 bases, leaving 9 bases between them. The CDR3 extends over 11 amino acids. Looked up from germline, CDR1 is MGHDK and CDR2 is SYGVNS. CDR3 residues: CASGEGYGYTF. In DNA, the CDR3 is TGTGCCAGCGGAGAGGGGTATGGCTACACCTTC.

V gene TRBV2 combines with J gene TRBJ1-1; TRBD1 is a possible D gene (5 bases). Trimming left V 5 bases short and J 8 bases short, with 9 bases between. The CDR3 has 11 amino acids. Germline values: CDR1 SNHLY, CDR2 FYNNEI. The CDR3 sequence is CASSSGLEAFF. CDR3 DNA sequence: TGTGCCAGCAGTTCAGGGTTGGAAGCTTTCTTT.

The rearrangement links TRBV14 to TRBJ1-3; the D is unclear. The CDR3 is 16 residues long. The V end lost 1 base, the J end lost 0 bases, and 10 bases lay between the germline ends. From germline, CDR1 is SGHDN and CDR2 FVKESK. Written as DNA, the CDR3 is TGTGCCAGCAGCCAAGGTCATGGGATCTCTGGAAACACCATATATTTT. Amino acid sequence: CASSQGHGISGNTIYF.

The J gene is TRBJ1-5, the V gene TRBV30; the match to TRBD1 covers 8 bases. Germline trimming cut 2 bases from V and 5 bases from J; bases unmatched to any gene: 2. The CDR3 runs to 13 residues. Germline CDR1 reads GTSNPN; CDR2 reads SVGIG (reference sequence). Here the CDR3 DNA reads TGTGCCTGGAGTACGACAGGGGATCAGCCCCAGCATTTT. Translating gives CAWSTTGDQPQHF.

The chain carries TRBV30 and TRBJ2-6; no firm D call. The CDR3 loop spans 13 amino acids. The V gene's germline CDR1 is GTSNPN and CDR2 SVGIG (reference sequence). Trimming cost V 4 bases and J 3 bases, with 7 bases left between them. The CDR3 DNA is TGTGCCTGGACTTTCGGTGGGGCCAACGTCCTGACTTTC. Amino acids: CAWTFGGANVLTF.

The gene calls are TRBV28 and TRBJ1-1, with D uncertain. The germline V gene encodes CDR1 MDHEN and CDR2 SYDVKM. V was clipped by 6 bases and J by 0 bases, with 17 bases between them. This CDR3 region has 16 residues. The CDR3 reads CASSSDISSLNTEAFF. The DNA for the CDR3 is TGTGCCAGCAGCAGCGACATTAGTTCCTTGAACACTGAAGCTTTCTTT.

This clone has a single count. DNA of the CDR3: TGTGCCAGCAGCGTAGTGGGTCGGCCGGGGCAAGAGACCCAGTACTTC. Its protein product is CASSVVGRPGQETQYF. This rearrangement joins TRBV9 to TRBJ2-5, with a possible D match to TRBD2 (5 bases). Trimming left V 0 bases short and J 2 bases short, with 14 bases between. The CDR3 covers 16 residues. Germline V gene sequence: CDR1 SGDLS, CDR2 YYNGEE. The variable domain in full, completed from reference TRBV9 and TRBJ2-5, reads DSGVTQTPKHLITATGQRVTLRCSPRSGDLSVYWYQQSLDQGLQFLIQYYNGEERAKGNILERFSAQQFPDLHSELNLSSLELGDSALYFCASSVVGRPGQETQYFGPGTRLLVL.

The chain links TRBV5-1 to TRBJ1-2; maybe TRBD1 (6 bases). The CDR3 sequence is 16 residues long. Trimming removed 4 bases at V and 3 bases at J, with 19 bases between. The germline V gene encodes CDR1 SGHRS and CDR2 YFSETQ. The CDR3 coding sequence is TGCGCCAGCAGCGGAAGGGACACCAGTCAGGACTATGGCTACACCTTC. It codes for CASSGRDTSQDYGYTF.

The chain carries TRBV5-1 and TRBJ1-2; D unclear. With 0 bases removed from V and 3 bases from J, the gap between germline ends came to 15 bases. CDR3 size: 16 residues. Germline CDR1 is SGHRS and CDR2 is YFSETQ. CDR3 residues: CASSLGHLPQDYGYTF. The CDR3 nucleotides read TGCGCCAGCAGCTTGGGACACCTACCCCAGGACTATGGCTACACCTTC.

The rearrangement uses TRBV7-8 and TRBJ1-1, with D possibly TRBD1 on 5 matching bases. Germline CDR1 is SGHVS and CDR2 is FQNEAQ. The CDR3 consists of 17 residues. Trimming cost V 3 bases and J 1 base, with 18 bases left between them. This CDR3 reads CASSFAAAGPQNTEAFF. The CDR3 DNA sequence: TGTGCCAGCAGCTTCGCGGCGGCAGGGCCCCAGAACACTGAAGCTTTCTTT. Looking up the rest from reference TRBV7-8 and TRBJ1-1 gives the full variable domain: GAGVSQSPRYKVAKRGQDVALRCDPISGHVSLFWYQQALGQGPEFLTYFQNEAQLDKSGLPSDRFFAERPEGSVSTLKIQRTQQEDSAVYLCASSFAAAGPQNTEAFFGQGTRLTVV.

The chain links TRBV10-3 to TRBJ1-1; possibly TRBD1 for D (5 bases). This CDR3 has 15 amino acids. With 7 bases removed from V and 5 bases from J, the gap between germline ends came to 20 bases. Germline-derived CDR1 and CDR2 are ENHRY and SYGVKD. The CDR3 DNA sequence: TGTGCCATCAACCCCGCCGGGGCGCGAGCAACTGAAGCTTTCTTT. Amino acids: CAINPAGARATEAFF.